The rows below give T cell receptor beta chains drawn from one sample of a study of blood T cell repertoires in COVID-19. Assay used: immunoSEQ multiplex PCR; TCRdb lists only in-frame clones, some missing. This sample carries roughly 250,000 clones, about 86% of them seen once, and the ten largest clones take 3% to 4%. Sequenced input: PBMCs or T cells enriched from blood (not recorded which). These receptors came from a woman aged 40 to 50 with acute COVID-19. The CDR3 runs from the conserved cysteine through the conserved F or W. Fields, in order: clone size, D gene, CDR3 length, V gene, J gene, CDR3 protein, CDR3 DNA. A D gene is named only where the DNA matches it firmly. The size entry is marked missing in some rows and otherwise reads once, few, many or a size class.

NA	NA	12	TRBV5-6	TRBJ2-5	CASSFTGETQYF	TGTGCCAGCAGCTTTACTGGAGAGACCCAGTACTTC
NA	NA	14	TRBV29-1	TRBJ2-2	CSVYGGPNTGELFF	TGCAGCGTTTACGGGGGACCGAACACCGGGGAGCTGTTTTTT
NA	NA	11	TRBV20-1	TRBJ2-7	CSTSSDNEQYF	TGCAGTACGTCCTCGGACAACGAGCAGTACTTC
NA	TRBD2	17	TRBV7-8	TRBJ2-1	CASSPGLAEGVYNEQFF	TGTGCCAGCAGCCCGGGACTAGCGGAGGGAGTCTACAATGAGCAGTTCTTC
NA	TRBD1	14	TRBV7-9	TRBJ1-2	CASSRDRGIYGYTF	TGTGCCAGCAGCCGAGACAGGGGGATCTATGGCTACACCTTC
NA	TRBD1	16	TRBV19	TRBJ1-2	CASCPRDRVSINGYTF	TGTGCCAGTTGCCCCCGGGACAGGGTATCTATTAATGGCTACACCTTC
NA	NA	13	TRBV30	TRBJ2-1	CAWSIQGPGEQFF	TGTGCCTGGAGTATACAGGGCCCTGGTGAGCAGTTCTTC
NA	NA	16	TRBV7-8	TRBJ2-1	CASSSYPSAATNEQFF	TGTGCCAGCAGCTCATACCCTTCTGCAGCGACGAATGAGCAGTTCTTC
NA	NA	16	TRBV28	TRBJ1-1	CASSPGGGRPNTEAFF	TGTGCCAGCAGCCCGGGGGGGGGCAGACCGAACACTGAAGCTTTCTTT
NA	TRBD1	14	TRBV3-1/TRBV3-2	TRBJ2-1	CAISPRQGVREQFF	TGTGCCATCTCCCCGAGACAGGGGGTTAGGGAGCAGTTCTTC
NA	NA	13	TRBV7-9	TRBJ2-3	CASSPKGEGTQYF	TGTGCCAGCAGCCCGAAAGGGGAAGGGACGCAGTATTTT
NA	NA	14	TRBV12-5	TRBJ2-7	CASGSAPGVFEQYF	TGTGCTAGTGGTTCCGCACCCGGGGTCTTCGAGCAGTACTTC
NA	TRBD2	16	TRBV4-1	TRBJ2-5	CASSQGTSVYQETQYF	TGCGCCAGCAGCCAAGGGACTAGCGTATACCAAGAGACCCAGTACTTC
NA	TRBD1	16	TRBV6-4	TRBJ1-5	CASIGPGTDGNQPQHF	TGTGCCAGCATAGGCCCCGGGACAGATGGCAATCAGCCCCAGCATTTT
NA	NA	16	TRBV24-1	TRBJ2-2	CATSDETRANTGELFF	TGTGCCACCAGTGACGAAACTAGGGCGAACACCGGGGAGCTGTTTTTT
NA	TRBD2	15	TRBV11-3	TRBJ2-1	CASSSSGTSGDEQFF	TGTGCCAGCAGCTCCTCCGGGACTAGCGGTGATGAGCAGTTCTTC
NA	TRBD2	15	TRBV12-5	TRBJ2-1	CASGSRLAGLNEQFF	TGTGCTAGTGGTAGCCGACTAGCGGGACTGAATGAGCAGTTCTTC
NA	NA	16	TRBV7-7	TRBJ2-2	CASSLVLRSDTGELFF	TGTGCTAGCAGCTTAGTATTGAGGTCAGACACCGGGGAGCTGTTTTTT
NA	TRBD1	15	TRBV5-4	TRBJ1-2	CASSVGQGAFYGYTF	TGTGCCAGCAGCGTCGGACAGGGGGCTTTCTATGGCTACACCTTC
NA	NA	14	TRBV3-1/TRBV3-2	TRBJ1-1	CASSPGGAATEAFF	TGTGCCAGCAGCCCGGGAGGAGCGGCCACTGAAGCTTTCTTT
NA	TRBD2	16	TRBV13	TRBJ2-7	CASSLLRGSPSYEQYF	TGTGCCAGCAGCTTATTGCGCGGGAGCCCTTCCTACGAGCAGTACTTC
NA	TRBD1	17	TRBV6-6	TRBJ2-7	CASSPKHPGQISYEQYF	TGTGCCAGCAGTCCAAAACATCCGGGACAGATCTCCTACGAGCAGTACTTC
few	TRBD1	16	TRBV5-6	TRBJ2-5	CASSLGPSTGLGTQYF	TGTGCCAGCAGCTTGGGGCCCTCGACAGGGTTGGGGACCCAGTACTTC
NA	NA	14	TRBV6-5	TRBJ2-7	CASKLHRGSYEQYF	TGTGCCAGCAAGTTACATAGGGGGTCCTACGAGCAGTACTTC
NA	TRBD1	15	TRBV3-1/TRBV3-2	TRBJ1-5	CASSQDIGGHQPQHF	TGTGCCAGCAGCCAAGATATAGGGGGCCATCAGCCCCAGCATTTT
NA	TRBD2	15	TRBV9	TRBJ2-1	CASSLTSAQDGEQFF	TGTGCCAGCAGCCTGACTAGCGCCCAGGATGGGGAGCAGTTCTTC
once	TRBD2	20	TRBV7-3	TRBJ2-1	CASSLGPGLAGGRSYNEQFF	TGTGCCAGCAGCTTAGGTCCGGGACTAGCGGGAGGGCGCTCCTACAATGAGCAGTTCTTC